This is a list of T cell receptor beta chains from one sample in a study of beta chain features in type 1 diabetes. Profiled with immunoSEQ multiplex PCR; TCRdb holds only in-frame clones, not every one. In the table there are over 650,000 clones, around 15% of which are singletons. The sequencing input was naive CD4+ T cells from blood. The receptors were sampled from a man between 18 and 35 years old with type 1 diabetes. Each CDR3 is given with its conserved first and last residue. The D gene is left open where the match is weak. Clone size is stated in some rows and not others, as once, few, many or a class when expanded.

j_call	clone_size	d_call	v_call	cdr3_aa	cdr3_nt
TRBJ2-7	few	NA	TRBV4-2	CASSQDSAYEQYF	TGTGCCAGCAGCCAAGACTCCGCCTACGAGCAGTACTTC
TRBJ2-1	NA	TRBD2	TRBV4-1	CASSRGLAGRSNEQFF	TGCGCCAGCAGCCGGGGACTAGCGGGCCGGAGCAATGAGCAGTTCTTC
TRBJ1-1	NA	NA	TRBV28	CASRVGHLEAFF	TGTGCCAGCAGGGTGGGACACCTTGAAGCTTTCTTT
TRBJ1-2	few	NA	TRBV13	CASSEQPNYGYTF	TGTGCCAGCAGCGAACAGCCTAACTATGGCTACACCTTC
TRBJ1-2	NA	NA	TRBV19	CASSIGAARDYGYTF	TGTGCCAGTAGTATAGGGGCAGCGCGGGACTATGGCTACACCTTC
TRBJ2-7	NA	TRBD2	TRBV29-1	CSVGPTGTRPEQYF	TGCAGCGTTGGGCCCACTGGGACTAGGCCCGAGCAGTACTTC
TRBJ2-5	NA	NA	TRBV28	CASSLTAQETQYF	TGTGCCAGCAGTTTGACAGCCCAAGAGACCCAGTACTTC
TRBJ2-7	NA	NA	TRBV4-2	CASSPGASSYEQYF	TGTGCCAGCAGCCCAGGGGCCTCCTCCTACGAGCAGTACTTC
TRBJ2-3	NA	NA	TRBV30	CAWTLASADTQYF	TGTGCCTGGACCCTCGCATCGGCAGATACGCAGTATTTT
TRBJ1-5	NA	NA	TRBV6-4	CASSDDVGQPQHF	TGTGCCAGCAGTGACGATGTTGGTCAGCCCCAGCATTTT
TRBJ1-1	few	NA	TRBV7-2	CASSLAGGTMNTEAFF	TGTGCCAGCAGCTTAGCCGGGGGGACCATGAACACTGAAGCTTTCTTT
TRBJ1-5	NA	NA	TRBV28	CASSYPGSWGQPQHF	TGTGCCAGCAGTTATCCGGGCTCCTGGGGTCAGCCCCAGCATTTT
TRBJ1-2	few	NA	TRBV19	CASSMDRGGGDYGYTF	TGTGCCAGTAGTATGGACCGCGGAGGGGGAGACTATGGCTACACCTTC
TRBJ1-1	few	NA	TRBV19	CASVQEGGTEAFF	TGTGCCAGTGTACAGGAAGGGGGCACTGAAGCTTTCTTT
TRBJ2-1	few	TRBD2	TRBV5-4	CASSRSGRASGDEQFF	TGTGCCAGCAGCCGTAGCGGGAGGGCCAGTGGAGATGAGCAGTTCTTC
TRBJ1-2	NA	NA	TRBV25-1	CASSEGTASGYTF	TGTGCCAGCAGTGAAGGGACCGCCAGTGGCTACACCTTC